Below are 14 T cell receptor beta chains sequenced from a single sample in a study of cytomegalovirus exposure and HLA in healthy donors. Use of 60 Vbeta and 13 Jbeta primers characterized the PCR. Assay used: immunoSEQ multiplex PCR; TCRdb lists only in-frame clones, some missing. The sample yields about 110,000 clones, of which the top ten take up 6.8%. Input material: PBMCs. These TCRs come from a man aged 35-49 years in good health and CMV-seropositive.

DNA of the CDR3: TGTGCCAGCAGCTTGGGGTGGGGGGGCACTCAGCCCCAGCATTTT. Translated: CASSLGWGGTQPQHF. The chain carries TRBV5-6 and TRBJ1-5; D is perhaps TRBD1 (6 bases). V was clipped by 0 bases and J by 6 bases, with 13 bases between them. This CDR3 is built from 15 residues. Looked up from germline, CDR1 is SGHDT and CDR2 is YYEEEE.

CDR3 region: CASSLGDGSSYEQYF. As DNA, the CDR3 is TGTGCCAGCAGCTTAGGGGACGGGAGCTCCTACGAGCAGTACTTC. The chain is built from TRBV7-2 and TRBJ2-7, with D perhaps TRBD2 (6 bases). The CDR3 sequence is 15 residues long. Trimming took off 1 base at V and 0 bases at J, with 10 bases between the two ends. Germline lookup yields CDR1 SGHTA and CDR2 FQGNSA.

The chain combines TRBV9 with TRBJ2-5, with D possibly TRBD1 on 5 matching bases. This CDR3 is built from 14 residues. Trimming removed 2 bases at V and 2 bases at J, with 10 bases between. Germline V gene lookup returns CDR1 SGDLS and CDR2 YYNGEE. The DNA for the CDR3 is TGTGCCAGCAGCGTCTCCACAGGACAAGAGACCCAGTACTTC. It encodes CASSVSTGQETQYF.

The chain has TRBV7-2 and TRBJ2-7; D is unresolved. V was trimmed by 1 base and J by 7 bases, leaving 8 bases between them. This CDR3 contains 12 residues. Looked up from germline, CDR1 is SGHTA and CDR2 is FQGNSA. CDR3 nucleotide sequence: TGTGCCAGCAGCTTAGTGACTCTAGAGCAGTACTTC. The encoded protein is CASSLVTLEQYF. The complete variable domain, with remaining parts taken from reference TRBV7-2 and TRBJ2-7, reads GAGVSQSPSNKVTEKGKDVELRCDPISGHTALYWYRQSLGQGLEFLIYFQGNSAPDKSGLPSDRFSAERTGGSVSTLTIQRTQQEDSAVYLCASSLVTLEQYFGPGTRLTVT.

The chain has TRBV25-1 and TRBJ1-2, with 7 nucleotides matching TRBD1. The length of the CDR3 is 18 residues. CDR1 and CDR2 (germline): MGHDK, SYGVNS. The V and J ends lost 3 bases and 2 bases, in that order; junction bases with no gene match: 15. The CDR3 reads CASSDWQGTELRNYGYTF. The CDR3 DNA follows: TGTGCCAGCAGTGATTGGCAGGGGACAGAACTACGGAACTATGGCTACACCTTC.

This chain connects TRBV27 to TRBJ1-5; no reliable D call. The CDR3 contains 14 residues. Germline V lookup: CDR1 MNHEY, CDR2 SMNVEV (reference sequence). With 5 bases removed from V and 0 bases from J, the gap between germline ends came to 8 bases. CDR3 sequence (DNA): TGTGCCAGCAGTCCTCTCTATAGCAATCAGCCCCAGCATTTT. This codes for CASSPLYSNQPQHF.

CDR3: CATSRARGTLSYEQYF. In nucleotides, the CDR3 is TGTGCCACCAGCAGAGCCCGAGGCACGCTGTCCTACGAGCAGTACTTC. J is TRBJ2-5 and V is TRBV15, with D unclear. The end of the DNA aligns better with TRBJ2-7, so the J call may be wrong. Germline-derived CDR1 and CDR2 are LNHNV and YYDKDF (reference sequence). This CDR3 has 16 residues.

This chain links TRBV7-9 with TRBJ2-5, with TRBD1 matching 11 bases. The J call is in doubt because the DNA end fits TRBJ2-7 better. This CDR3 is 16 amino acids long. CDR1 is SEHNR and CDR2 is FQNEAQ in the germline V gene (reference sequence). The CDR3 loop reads CASSPDRGLIAYEQYF. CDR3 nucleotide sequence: TGTGCCAGCAGCCCGGACAGGGGGCTAATTGCCTACGAGCAGTACTTC.

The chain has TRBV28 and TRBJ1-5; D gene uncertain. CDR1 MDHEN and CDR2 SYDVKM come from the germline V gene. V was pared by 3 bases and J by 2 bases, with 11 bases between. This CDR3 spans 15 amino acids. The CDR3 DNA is TGTGCCAGCAGTTTCGGGATGGGTGGCAATCAGCCCCAGCATTTT. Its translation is CASSFGMGGNQPQHF. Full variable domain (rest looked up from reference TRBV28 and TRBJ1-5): DVKVTQSSRYLVKRTGEKVFLECVQDMDHENMFWYRQDPGLGLRLIYFSYDVKMKEKGDIPEGYSVSREKKERFSLILESASTNQTSMYLCASSFGMGGNQPQHFGDGTRLSIL.

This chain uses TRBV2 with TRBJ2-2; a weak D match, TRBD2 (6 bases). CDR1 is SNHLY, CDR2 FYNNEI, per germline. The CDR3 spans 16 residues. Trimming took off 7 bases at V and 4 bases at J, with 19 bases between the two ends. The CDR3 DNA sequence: TGTGCCAGCAACATTCCAAGTACCGGGGGCACCGGGGAGCTGTTTTTT. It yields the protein CASNIPSTGGTGELFF.

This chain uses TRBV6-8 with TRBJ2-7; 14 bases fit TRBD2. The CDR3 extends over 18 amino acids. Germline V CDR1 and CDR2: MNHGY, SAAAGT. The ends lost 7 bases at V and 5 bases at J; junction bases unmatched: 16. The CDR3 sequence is CASNLRDRGLAGVNEQYF. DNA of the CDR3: TGTGCCAGCAATCTGAGGGACAGGGGACTAGCGGGAGTGAACGAGCAGTACTTC.

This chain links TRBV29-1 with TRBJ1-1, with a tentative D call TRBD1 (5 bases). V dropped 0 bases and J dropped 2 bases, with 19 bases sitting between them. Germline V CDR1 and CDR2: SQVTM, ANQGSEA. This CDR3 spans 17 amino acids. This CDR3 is CSVEDLGPSGSNTEAFF. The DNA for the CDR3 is TGCAGCGTTGAAGATTTAGGCCCTTCAGGGTCCAACACTGAAGCTTTCTTT.

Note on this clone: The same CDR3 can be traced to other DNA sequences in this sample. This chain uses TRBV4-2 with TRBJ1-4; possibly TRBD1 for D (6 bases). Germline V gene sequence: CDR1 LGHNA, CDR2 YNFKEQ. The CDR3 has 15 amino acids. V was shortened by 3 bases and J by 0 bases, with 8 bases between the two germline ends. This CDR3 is CASSQRQATNEKLFF. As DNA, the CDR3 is TGTGCCAGCAGCCAGCGACAGGCAACTAATGAAAAACTGTTTTTT.

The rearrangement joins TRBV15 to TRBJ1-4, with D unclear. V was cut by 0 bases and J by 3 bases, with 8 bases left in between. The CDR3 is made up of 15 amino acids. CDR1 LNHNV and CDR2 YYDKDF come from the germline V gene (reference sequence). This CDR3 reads CATSRDLSSNEKLFF. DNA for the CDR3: TGTGCCACCAGCAGAGATCTGTCCTCTAATGAAAAACTGTTTTTT.